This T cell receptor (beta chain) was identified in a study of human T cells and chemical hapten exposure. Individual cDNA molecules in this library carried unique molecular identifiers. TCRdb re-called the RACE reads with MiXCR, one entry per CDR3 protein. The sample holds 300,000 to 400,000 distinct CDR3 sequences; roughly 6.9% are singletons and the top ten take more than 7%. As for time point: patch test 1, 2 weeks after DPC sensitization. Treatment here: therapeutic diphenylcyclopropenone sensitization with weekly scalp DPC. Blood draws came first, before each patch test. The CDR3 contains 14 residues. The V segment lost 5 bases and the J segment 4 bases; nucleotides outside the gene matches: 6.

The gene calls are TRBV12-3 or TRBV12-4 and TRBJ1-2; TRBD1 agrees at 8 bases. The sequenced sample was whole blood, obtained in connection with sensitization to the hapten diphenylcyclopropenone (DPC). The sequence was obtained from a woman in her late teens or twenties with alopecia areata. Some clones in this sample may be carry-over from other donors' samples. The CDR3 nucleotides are TGTGCCAGCAGTAAGGACAGGGAGCTCTATGGCTACACCTTC. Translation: CASSKDRELYGYTF.